This is a list of T cell receptor beta chains from one sample in a study of vaccination and CD4 T cells after COVID-19. These receptors' antigens are unknown. TCRdb itself ran the PCR reads through MiXCR, one entry per CDR3 protein. The sample comprises around 5,200 distinct CDR3 sequences, around two fifths of which are singletons, and about 9.9% rests with the top ten. Sequencing was carried out using CD4+ T cells from blood, cultured in vitro. The receptors were sampled from a human donor who had recovered from COVID-19. CDR3s include the opening cysteine and the closing phenylalanine or tryptophan. D genes are given only for firm matches. Clone size is not always given. Where it is, it says once, few, many or a class for expanded clones.

j_call d_call clone_size v_call cdr3_aa cdr3_nt
TRBJ1-5 TRBD1 . TRBV7-2 CASSLGTGVGQPQHF TGTGCCAGCAGCTTGGGGACAGGGGTCGGGCAGCCCCAGCATTTT
TRBJ2-6 . . TRBV15 CATSRLRGQRVANVLTF TGTGCCACCAGCAGATTGAGGGGTCAGCGGGTGGCCAACGTCCTGACTTTC
TRBJ1-2 . few TRBV15 CATSRDLGGGYGYTF TGTGCCACCAGCAGAGATCTTGGAGGGGGCTATGGCTACACCTTC
TRBJ1-6 TRBD1 . TRBV28 CASSSGQAVSPLHF TGTGCCAGCAGTTCGGGACAGGCGGTGTCACCCCTCCACTTT
TRBJ1-1 . few TRBV20-1 CSIAQNTEAFF TGCAGTATCGCACAGAACACTGAAGCTTTCTTT
TRBJ2-7 . . TRBV28 CASSYASSYEQYF TGTGCCAGCAGTTACGCATCCTCCTACGAGCAGTACTTC
TRBJ1-5 . . TRBV7-2 CASSARQGNQPQHF TGTGCCAGCAGCGCCAGACAGGGCAATCAGCCCCAGCATTTT
TRBJ2-7 . . TRBV20-1 CSARKTGRNEQYF TGCAGTGCTAGGAAGACAGGGAGGAACGAGCAGTACTTC
TRBJ1-2 TRBD1 . TRBV7-9 CASSLVGTGFYGYTF TGTGCCAGCAGCTTAGTAGGGACAGGGTTCTATGGCTACACCTTC
TRBJ1-2 . medium-sized TRBV15 CATSRDLGSYGYTF TGTGCCACCAGCAGAGATCTGGGCAGCTATGGCTACACCTTC
TRBJ1-2 TRBD1 few TRBV28 CASSPPTGVHGYTF TGTGCCAGCAGTCCCCCGACAGGGGTACATGGCTACACCTTC
TRBJ2-7 TRBD2 . TRBV10-3 CAISRGSSYEQYF TGTGCCATCAGCCGCGGGAGCTCCTACGAGCAGTACTTC
TRBJ2-7 . few TRBV29-1 CSVGSSLYEQYF TGCAGCGTTGGTAGCAGCCTCTACGAGCAGTACTTC
TRBJ1-6 TRBD1 . TRBV7-9 CASSQRTGSNSPLHF TGTGCCAGCAGCCAACGGACAGGGTCTAATTCACCCCTCCACTTT
TRBJ2-7 . . TRBV24-1 CATSGAVGEQYF TGTGCCACCAGCGGGGCAGTGGGCGAGCAGTACTTC
TRBJ2-7 . . TRBV7-9 CASSLAYSQQYF TGTGCCAGCAGCTTGGCGTACAGCCAGCAGTACTTC
TRBJ1-2 . few TRBV7-2 CASSLRGTYGYTF TGTGCCAGCAGCTTACGGGGCACATATGGCTACACCTTC
TRBJ2-5 . medium-sized TRBV20-1 CSASGGSETQYF TGCAGTGCTAGCGGGGGCTCGGAGACCCAGTACTTC
TRBJ2-7 . . TRBV20-1 CSARFTWSYEQYF TGCAGTGCTAGATTCACCTGGAGCTACGAGCAGTACTTC
TRBJ2-7 . . TRBV19 CASSMQGTTYEQYF TGTGCCAGTAGTATGCAGGGGACCACCTACGAGCAGTACTTC
TRBJ2-7 . . TRBV5-4 CASSPIDSYEQYF TGTGCCAGCAGCCCAATCGACAGCTACGAGCAGTACTTC
TRBJ2-7 . few TRBV20-1 CSATPALSYEQYF TGCAGTGCTACCCCAGCGCTCTCCTACGAGCAGTACTTC
TRBJ2-7 . . TRBV7-2 CASSSGWEQYF TGTGCCAGCAGCTCCGGTTGGGAGCAGTACTTC
TRBJ2-7 . . TRBV7-2 CASSLRWSGEQYF TGTGCCAGCAGCTTAAGATGGTCAGGCGAGCAGTACTTC
TRBJ2-7 . once TRBV7-2 CASSLKGSGVGGNEQYF TGTGCCAGCAGCTTAAAGGGGAGTGGGGTGGGGGGAAACGAGCAGTACTTC
TRBJ1-2 TRBD1 large TRBV20-1 CSAVTGNYGYTF TGCAGTGCTGTGACAGGGAACTATGGCTACACCTTC
TRBJ2-7 . . TRBV28 CASLPGHIVVHEQYF TGTGCCAGCTTACCGGGACACATCGTGGTCCACGAGCAGTACTTC
TRBJ2-5 . few TRBV7-2 CASSLGGIRETQYF TGTGCCAGCAGCTTAGGAGGAATACGGGAGACCCAGTACTTC
TRBJ1-5 TRBD1 . TRBV20-1 CSARQGSNQPQHF TGCAGTGCCCGACAGGGTAGCAATCAGCCCCAGCATTTT
TRBJ2-5 . . TRBV20-1 CSARESPGSLTQYF TGCAGTGCTAGAGAGTCCCCGGGCTCGTTGACCCAGTACTTC
TRBJ2-1 . . TRBV7-2 CASSLVGYEQFF TGTGCCAGCAGCTTAGTTGGGTATGAGCAGTTCTTC
TRBJ1-2 TRBD1 . TRBV6-4 CASSEEQGTGYGYTF TGTGCCAGCAGTGAGGAACAGGGGACGGGCTATGGCTACACCTTC
TRBJ2-7 . . TRBV7-2 CASSRGRGPYEQYF TGTGCCAGCAGCCGCGGGCGGGGCCCCTACGAGCAGTACTTC
TRBJ2-3 . . TRBV20-1 CSAYSAGRYGTQYF TGCAGTGCTTACAGCGCAGGGCGTTACGGTACGCAGTATTTT
TRBJ1-2 TRBD1 medium-sized TRBV20-1 CSARTGPSYGYTF TGCAGTGCCAGGACAGGGCCATCCTATGGCTACACCTTC
TRBJ2-5 TRBD2 . TRBV6-5 CASSYSTSGETQYF TGTGCCAGCAGTTACTCGACTAGCGGGGAGACCCAGTACTTC
TRBJ1-1 TRBD1 . TRBV20-1 CSAYFGQVEAFF TGCAGTGCTTATTTCGGACAGGTTGAAGCTTTCTTT
TRBJ2-5 . . TRBV7-9 CASSLNQKETQYF TGTGCCAGCAGCTTGAATCAAAAGGAGACCCAGTACTTC
TRBJ1-1 . medium-sized TRBV28 CASSLLTVVFF TGTGCCAGCAGTCTCTTAACGGTAGTGTTCTTT
TRBJ1-1 . few TRBV20-1 CSAGQGNTEAFF TGCAGTGCTGGGCAGGGGAACACTGAAGCTTTCTTT
TRBJ2-7 TRBD2 . TRBV20-1 CSARPGTSEREQYF TGCAGTGCTAGGCCCGGGACTAGCGAAAGGGAGCAGTACTTC
TRBJ2-7 TRBD2 . TRBV20-1 CSASRASGIHEQYF TGCAGTGCTAGTCGGGCTAGCGGGATACACGAGCAGTACTTC
TRBJ1-2 . . TRBV7-2 CASSPGLARGYGYTF TGTGCCAGCAGCCCTGGTTTGGCCAGGGGCTATGGCTACACCTTC
TRBJ2-7 . few TRBV7-2 CASSLQGYEQYF TGTGCCAGCAGCTTACAGGGCTACGAGCAGTACTTC